The rows below give T cell receptor beta chains drawn from one sample of a study of early T cells in non-severe SARS-CoV-2 infection. TCRdb reprocessed the 5' RACE reads with MiXCR, giving one entry per CDR3 protein. Among about 100,000 distinct CDR3 sequences listed, more than 9.5% were seen once. Input material: whole blood. The receptors shown here come from an adult who was a healthcare worker with PCR-confirmed SARS-CoV-2 infection or an uninfected control (not recorded which). Each CDR3 is given with its conserved first and last residue. D genes are given only for firm matches. Clone size is not always given. Where it is, it says once, few, many or a class for expanded clones.

V: TRBV20-1; D: TRBD1; size: many; J: TRBJ2-7; CDR3: CSASGQGAWEQYF; DNA: TGCAGTGCTAGTGGACAGGGGGCTTGGGAGCAGTACTTC
V: TRBV6-4; D: -; size: few; J: TRBJ2-1; CDR3: CASSPRDNNEQFF; DNA: TGTGCCAGCAGTCCCCGGGACAACAATGAGCAGTTCTTC
V: TRBV21-1; D: -; size: many; J: TRBJ2-7; CDR3: CASSARPGPRDEQYF; DNA: TGTGCCAGTAGTGCCCGACCGGGACCGAGGGACGAGCAGTACTTC
V: TRBV6-2/TRBV6-3; D: TRBD2; size: -; J: TRBJ2-7; CDR3: CASRGSGRAIEQYF; DNA: TGTGCCAGCAGAGGAAGCGGGAGGGCCATCGAGCAGTACTTC
V: TRBV27; D: -; size: many; J: TRBJ1-2; CDR3: CASSIGITYGYTF; DNA: TGTGCCAGCAGTATCGGGATCACCTATGGCTACACCTTC
V: TRBV10-3; D: TRBD1; size: few; J: TRBJ1-2; CDR3: CAITGTDLRGYTF; DNA: TGTGCCATCACCGGGACAGACCTTAGGGGCTACACCTTC
V: TRBV21-1; D: -; size: many; J: TRBJ2-6; CDR3: CASRGSDRQSTGANVLTF; DNA: TGTGCCAGCCGGGGCAGTGACAGACAATCTACTGGGGCCAACGTCCTGACTTTC
V: TRBV2; D: TRBD2; size: few; J: TRBJ2-4; CDR3: CASTGLAGGPAKNIQYF; DNA: TGTGCCAGCACCGGACTAGCGGGAGGGCCGGCCAAAAACATTCAGTACTTC
V: TRBV23-1; D: TRBD1; size: many; J: TRBJ2-2; CDR3: CAIGDRGPNTGELFF; DNA: TGCGCCATCGGGGACAGGGGCCCGAACACCGGGGAGCTGTTTTTT
V: TRBV5-5; D: -; size: -; J: TRBJ2-2; CDR3: CASSLGRMNTGELFF; DNA: TGTGCCAGCAGCTTGGGACGGATGAACACCGGGGAGCTGTTTTTT
V: TRBV28; D: TRBD1; size: few; J: TRBJ2-7; CDR3: CASRKPGQGTYEQYF; DNA: TGTGCCAGCAGGAAGCCGGGACAGGGAACCTACGAGCAGTACTTC
V: TRBV20-1; D: TRBD2; size: -; J: TRBJ2-2; CDR3: CSARAGGPTGELFF; DNA: TGCAGTGCTAGGGCGGGAGGGCCGACCGGGGAGCTGTTTTTT
V: TRBV20-1; D: TRBD2; size: many; J: TRBJ2-2; CDR3: CSATLLAGEARLGELFF; DNA: TGCAGTGCTACATTGCTAGCGGGAGAGGCGCGGCTCGGGGAGCTGTTTTTT
V: TRBV25-1; D: -; size: -; J: TRBJ1-4; CDR3: CATQRSANEKLFF; DNA: TGTGCCACCCAGAGGTCGGCTAATGAAAAACTGTTTTTT
V: TRBV12-3/TRBV12-4; D: TRBD1; size: few; J: TRBJ2-7; CDR3: CASNSAGQGPYEQYF; DNA: TGTGCCAGCAATTCCGCGGGACAGGGACCCTACGAGCAGTACTTC
V: TRBV12-3/TRBV12-4; D: -; size: many; J: TRBJ2-3; CDR3: CASSLLSASLITDTQYF; DNA: TGTGCCAGCAGCCTCCTCTCCGCTAGCCTAATCACAGATACGCAGTATTTT
V: TRBV7-9; D: -; size: many; J: TRBJ2-1; CDR3: CASSLTYNEQFF; DNA: TGTGCCAGCAGCCTTACCTACAATGAGCAGTTCTTC
V: TRBV6-1; D: -; size: -; J: TRBJ2-7; CDR3: CASNIRTDSYEQYF; DNA: TGTGCCAGCAATATAAGGACGGATTCCTACGAGCAGTACTTC
V: TRBV27; D: -; size: many; J: TRBJ1-4; CDR3: CASSQRRGEKLFF; DNA: TGTGCCAGCAGTCAGAGGAGGGGTGAAAAACTGTTTTTT
V: TRBV14; D: -; size: once; J: TRBJ2-7; CDR3: CASSQSLWDEQYF; DNA: TGTGCCAGCAGCCAATCCCTTTGGGACGAGCAGTACTTC